The rows below give T cell receptor beta chains drawn from one sample of a study of patients and donors after allogeneic stem cell transplantation. From the RT-PCR reads, TCRdb called clonotypes with MiXCR, one entry per CDR3 protein. This table holds about 160,000 distinct CDR3 sequences, 30% to 45% found once. The sequenced sample was blood, either unsorted or a sorted T cell fraction (not recorded which). These receptors were taken from a human donor who was either an allogeneic HSCT recipient or a stem cell or donor lymphocyte infusion donor (not recorded which). It is not recorded whose cells these are; they may come from a transplant donor. Both conserved end residues are part of each CDR3. A D gene is named only where the DNA matches it firmly.

>NA|TRBV3-1|TRBJ2-1
CASSRDGREMYNEQFF
>NA|TRBV12-3/TRBV12-4|TRBJ2-3
CASGWDASPDTQYF
>NA|TRBV12-3/TRBV12-4|TRBJ1-2
CASSLEGRWSYGYTF
>TRBD1|TRBV9|TRBJ1-4
CASSVVRTGGRQNEKLFF
>NA|TRBV28|TRBJ1-2
CATLIAPANYGYTF
>NA|TRBV6-5|TRBJ1-1
CASSYLMNTEAFF
>NA|TRBV9|TRBJ1-1
CASSVGEGIPEGTEAFF
>TRBD1|TRBV27|TRBJ2-5
CASSRGLQETQYF
>TRBD1|TRBV7-2|TRBJ1-2
CASSLPGQGYGYTF
>NA|TRBV20-1|TRBJ1-4
CSARGTIGKLFF
>TRBD1|TRBV28|TRBJ1-1
CASSSQGLRTAFF
>NA|TRBV12-3/TRBV12-4|TRBJ1-1
CASRRAGTRGGNTEAFF
>TRBD1|TRBV27|TRBJ2-3
CASSFGQDTYF
>TRBD1|TRBV29-1|TRBJ1-1
CSVEDPTGGSEAFF
>NA|TRBV4-2|TRBJ2-4
CASSQAPSLFANIQYF
>NA|TRBV12-3/TRBV12-4|TRBJ1-4
CASSAFNEKLFF
>NA|TRBV7-2|TRBJ2-4
CASSSKPLAKNIQYF
>TRBD2|TRBV12-3/TRBV12-4|TRBJ2-3
CASSLRLAGGPDTDTQYF
>TRBD2|TRBV12-3/TRBV12-4|TRBJ2-1
CASRYSGGLLNEQFF
>NA|TRBV5-1|TRBJ1-2
CASSQAPGQIYGYTF
>NA|TRBV12-3/TRBV12-4|TRBJ1-5
CASSTSRGLNQPQHF
>NA|TRBV4-3|TRBJ1-2
CASSQVGSSNPNYGYTF
>TRBD2|TRBV7-3|TRBJ2-3
CASSSSGGGTDTQYF
>NA|TRBV20-1|TRBJ2-1
CSLDGLGGYNEQFF
>NA|TRBV6-2/TRBV6-3|TRBJ2-1
CASGTGESYNEQFF
>TRBD1|TRBV5-6|TRBJ1-5
CASSLALGQGSQPQHF
>NA|TRBV27|TRBJ1-4
CASSLSGGGEKLFF
>NA|TRBV2|TRBJ1-6
CASTIGQLALHF
>NA|TRBV29-1|TRBJ1-6
CSVATRGSPLHF
>NA|TRBV24-1|TRBJ2-7
CATSASKGYEQYF
>NA|TRBV7-9|TRBJ1-1
CASSLDAQGWRTEAFF
>TRBD1|TRBV6-5|TRBJ2-3
CASSYFGTAYTDTQYF
>TRBD1|TRBV28|TRBJ2-2
CASSSTGVLLFTGELFF
>TRBD2|TRBV7-8|TRBJ2-1
CASSIRLAGAHNEQFF
>NA|TRBV28|TRBJ2-7
CATWGAGYEQYF
>NA|TRBV5-1|TRBJ2-1
CASSRRDDEQFF
>NA|TRBV27|TRBJ1-5
CASSVTDRLGNSNQPQHF
>NA|TRBV29-1|TRBJ2-1
CSVDGTSSSYNEQFF
>NA|TRBV29-1|TRBJ1-1
CSSRSNTEAFF
>NA|TRBV9|TRBJ1-6
CASSPDPLSQGPLHF
>TRBD1|TRBV13|TRBJ1-2
CASSPGTDTNYGYTF
>NA|TRBV4-3|TRBJ1-1
CASSQEVSRGGNTEAFF
>NA|TRBV12-3/TRBV12-4|TRBJ2-1
CASSPRGDRGNEQFF
>NA|TRBV12-3/TRBV12-4|TRBJ1-2
CASSLFPRNGYTF
>TRBD1|TRBV12-3/TRBV12-4|TRBJ1-5
CASSSGQVNQPQHF
>TRBD1|TRBV16|TRBJ1-6
CASSQILGQGRDSPLHF
>TRBD1|TRBV20-1|TRBJ2-7
CSAGDRGREEQYF